This paragraph reports one TCR beta chain. The split of CD4+ cells yielded CD45RA+ naive and CD45RA-negative memory subsets. With V trimmed by 3 bases and J by 1 base, 6 bases remained unmatched. Per the germline V gene, CDR1 is SGHNT and CDR2 is YYREEE (reference sequence). There are 16 residues in the CDR3. Original handling: With immunoSEQ giving junction-only sequences and no quality scores, filtering differed. Only in-frame clones appear in the TCRdb table, and some are missing; sequencing was by immunoSEQ multiplex PCR. V and J calls and clone size are those listed in that table; D and trimming were worked out from the DNA. Of about 2.4 million clones listed, over 85% are singletons. These data belong to a study of shared clonotypes between healthy human individuals. Overall study: Donors were a couple of women and a few men aged 18 to 49.

The source of this sequence is a young man in good health. Some clones in this sample may be carry-over from other donors' samples. The specimen was naive CD4+ T cells from PBMCs. This sample's subset: CD45RA+ positively selected. The chain employs TRBV5-4 and TRBJ2-1, with 8 nucleotides matching TRBD2. CDR3 loop: CASSSREGESYNEQFF. CDR3 sequence (DNA): TGTGCCAGCAGCTCCCGGGAGGGAGAGTCCTACAATGAGCAGTTCTTC.